The rows below give T cell receptor beta chains drawn from one sample of a study of beta chain features in type 1 diabetes. Repertoires were generated with immunoSEQ multiplex PCR, while TCRdb's copy carries only in-frame clones and drops some. The sample contains 600,000 to 650,000 clones, roughly a sixth of which appear only once. Sequencing input: naive CD4+ T cells from blood. These receptors came from a young man in good health. Both conserved end residues are part of each CDR3. Fields, in order: D gene, clone size, J gene, V gene, CDR3 protein, CDR3 DNA. A D gene is named only where the DNA matches it firmly. The listing skips clone size in some rows; elsewhere it reads once, few, many or a size class.

D gene: NA
clone size: few
J gene: TRBJ2-6
V gene: TRBV4-2
CDR3 protein: CASSQAGPTGANVLTF
CDR3 DNA: TGTGCCAGCAGCCAAGCAGGACCGACTGGGGCCAACGTCCTGACTTTC

D gene: NA
clone size: few
J gene: TRBJ1-1
V gene: TRBV6-5
CDR3 protein: CASSAQRQEAFF
CDR3 DNA: TGTGCCAGCAGTGCCCAGCGCCAGGAAGCTTTCTTT

D gene: NA
clone size: NA
J gene: TRBJ2-3
V gene: TRBV9
CDR3 protein: CASSVGPLTDTQYF
CDR3 DNA: TGTGCCAGCAGCGTAGGACCTCTCACAGATACGCAGTATTTT

D gene: TRBD2
clone size: NA
J gene: TRBJ2-7
V gene: TRBV14
CDR3 protein: CASSRRRGDTYEQYF
CDR3 DNA: TGTGCCAGCAGCCGACGGCGGGGGGATACCTACGAGCAGTACTTC

D gene: NA
clone size: NA
J gene: TRBJ2-3
V gene: TRBV4-1
CDR3 protein: CASRRMVSTDTQYF
CDR3 DNA: TGCGCCAGCAGGCGCATGGTTAGCACAGATACGCAGTATTTT

D gene: NA
clone size: few
J gene: TRBJ1-5
V gene: TRBV19
CDR3 protein: CASSGGTGNRRQPQHF
CDR3 DNA: TGTGCCAGTAGTGGGGGCACAGGGAATAGGCGTCAGCCCCAGCATTTT

D gene: TRBD1
clone size: few
J gene: TRBJ2-2
V gene: TRBV4-3
CDR3 protein: CASSQAGTANTGELFF
CDR3 DNA: TGCGCCAGCAGCCAGGCCGGGACAGCGAACACCGGGGAGCTGTTTTTT

D gene: NA
clone size: few
J gene: TRBJ1-2
V gene: TRBV10-3
CDR3 protein: CAISLDGRGYTF
CDR3 DNA: TGTGCCATCAGTCTTGACGGCCGTGGCTACACCTTC

D gene: NA
clone size: once
J gene: TRBJ2-5
V gene: TRBV27
CDR3 protein: CASRRTPTVRETQYF
CDR3 DNA: TGTGCCAGCAGACGGACACCGACAGTGAGGGAGACCCAGTACTTC

D gene: NA
clone size: NA
J gene: TRBJ1-5
V gene: TRBV18
CDR3 protein: CASSPPGGDLYAPQHF
CDR3 DNA: TGTGCCAGCTCACCACCGGGCGGAGATCTTTACGCGCCCCAGCATTTT

D gene: NA
clone size: NA
J gene: TRBJ1-1
V gene: TRBV29-1
CDR3 protein: CSVDGGRAGVNTEAFF
CDR3 DNA: TGCAGCGTCGATGGTGGTAGGGCAGGGGTGAACACTGAAGCTTTCTTT

D gene: NA
clone size: NA
J gene: TRBJ2-3
V gene: TRBV18
CDR3 protein: CASSPGAGDTQYF
CDR3 DNA: TGTGCCAGCTCACCAGGAGCAGGAGATACGCAGTATTTT

D gene: NA
clone size: few
J gene: TRBJ2-2
V gene: TRBV4-3
CDR3 protein: CASSQVGARTGELFF
CDR3 DNA: TGCGCCAGCAGCCAAGTGGGGGCTCGCACCGGGGAGCTGTTTTTT

D gene: NA
clone size: NA
J gene: TRBJ1-5
V gene: TRBV7-9
CDR3 protein: CASSIDSSNQPQHF
CDR3 DNA: TGTGCCAGCAGTATAGACAGTAGCAATCAGCCCCAGCATTTT

D gene: NA
clone size: NA
J gene: TRBJ1-5
V gene: TRBV19
CDR3 protein: CASSEAGSNQPQHF
CDR3 DNA: TGTGCCAGTAGTGAGGCGGGTAGCAATCAGCCCCAGCATTTT

D gene: NA
clone size: NA
J gene: TRBJ2-5
V gene: TRBV11-3
CDR3 protein: CASSQGPQETQYF
CDR3 DNA: TGTGCCAGCAGCCAGGGGCCCCAAGAGACCCAGTACTTC

D gene: NA
clone size: NA
J gene: TRBJ1-2
V gene: TRBV6-6
CDR3 protein: CASSYEGRGYTF
CDR3 DNA: TGTGCCAGCAGTTATGAAGGACGTGGCTACACCTTC

D gene: NA
clone size: NA
J gene: TRBJ1-1
V gene: TRBV7-9
CDR3 protein: CASSLALSRQSKKNAEAFF
CDR3 DNA: TGTGCCAGCAGCTTAGCACTATCCCGACAGTCGAAAAAGAACGCTGAAGCTTTCTTT

D gene: NA
clone size: few
J gene: TRBJ1-2
V gene: TRBV20-1
CDR3 protein: CSAKQLNGYTF
CDR3 DNA: TGCAGTGCTAAACAGCTGAATGGCTACACCTTC

D gene: TRBD2
clone size: few
J gene: TRBJ2-2
V gene: TRBV6-8
CDR3 protein: CASSYSDGGRRSGELFF
CDR3 DNA: TGTGCCAGCAGTTACTCTGATGGCGGGAGAAGGTCCGGGGAGCTGTTTTTT

D gene: TRBD2
clone size: once
J gene: TRBJ2-1
V gene: TRBV5-6
CDR3 protein: CASSTWTSGSTGFF
CDR3 DNA: TGTGCCAGCAGCACCTGGACTAGCGGGAGTACCGGGTTCTTC

D gene: TRBD1
clone size: few
J gene: TRBJ1-6
V gene: TRBV15
CDR3 protein: CATSRGWTGANSPLHF
CDR3 DNA: TGTGCCACCAGCAGAGGCTGGACAGGGGCAAATTCACCCCTCCACTTT

D gene: NA
clone size: few
J gene: TRBJ1-2
V gene: TRBV5-4
CDR3 protein: CASSRPTDGYTF
CDR3 DNA: TGTGCCAGCAGCCGCCCTACCGATGGCTACACCTTC

D gene: NA
clone size: few
J gene: TRBJ2-1
V gene: TRBV20-1
CDR3 protein: CSARRYNEQFF
CDR3 DNA: TGCAGTGCTAGGCGCTACAATGAGCAGTTCTTC

D gene: NA
clone size: NA
J gene: TRBJ1-2
V gene: TRBV29-1
CDR3 protein: CSVEGDGYAF
CDR3 DNA: TGCAGCGTTGAGGGAGATGGCTACGCCTTC

D gene: TRBD2
clone size: NA
J gene: TRBJ2-1
V gene: TRBV29-1
CDR3 protein: CSVEDRLGGRTHNEQFF
CDR3 DNA: TGCAGCGTTGAAGATCGGCTCGGCGGGAGGACCCACAATGAGCAGTTCTTC

D gene: NA
clone size: NA
J gene: TRBJ2-2
V gene: TRBV2
CDR3 protein: CASSEGELFF
CDR3 DNA: TGTGCCAGCAGTGAAGGGGAGCTGTTTTTT

D gene: NA
clone size: NA
J gene: TRBJ2-5
V gene: TRBV5-1
CDR3 protein: CASRHRPSEQETQYF
CDR3 DNA: TGCGCCAGCAGACACAGGCCCTCGGAACAAGAGACCCAGTACTTC

D gene: NA
clone size: many
J gene: TRBJ1-2
V gene: TRBV13
CDR3 protein: CASSFRGGDYGYTF
CDR3 DNA: TGTGCCAGCAGCTTCAGAGGAGGAGACTATGGCTACACCTTC

D gene: NA
clone size: NA
J gene: TRBJ2-1
V gene: TRBV29-1
CDR3 protein: CSASGTHAGEQFF
CDR3 DNA: TGCAGCGCCTCCGGGACTCACGCTGGTGAGCAGTTCTTC

D gene: NA
clone size: few
J gene: TRBJ2-5
V gene: TRBV5-4
CDR3 protein: CASSFRQETQYF
CDR3 DNA: TGTGCCAGCAGCTTCAGACAAGAGACCCAGTACTTC

D gene: NA
clone size: NA
J gene: TRBJ2-5
V gene: TRBV7-9
CDR3 protein: CASSLFGGRSQETQYF
CDR3 DNA: TGTGCCAGCAGCTTATTCGGGGGGCGGTCTCAAGAGACCCAGTACTTC

D gene: NA
clone size: NA
J gene: TRBJ1-1
V gene: TRBV19
CDR3 protein: CAIRAGAEAFF
CDR3 DNA: TGTGCCATCCGGGCGGGGGCTGAAGCTTTCTTT

D gene: TRBD1
clone size: few
J gene: TRBJ1-2
V gene: TRBV5-1
CDR3 protein: CASSEGQPAAIYGYTF
CDR3 DNA: TGCGCCAGCAGCGAGGGACAGCCGGCTGCTATCTATGGCTACACCTTC

D gene: NA
clone size: few
J gene: TRBJ1-2
V gene: TRBV28
CDR3 protein: CASSRRDGVFYGYTF
CDR3 DNA: TGTGCCAGCAGTCGTAGGGACGGGGTATTCTATGGCTACACCTTC

D gene: NA
clone size: few
J gene: TRBJ1-2
V gene: TRBV21-1
CDR3 protein: CASAPKISNYGYTF
CDR3 DNA: TGTGCCAGCGCACCCAAGATTTCTAACTATGGCTACACCTTC